The sequence of this T cell receptor beta chain was determined in a study of T-cell memory formation after mild COVID-19. This clonotype was picked up a small number of times. TCRdb processed the 5' RACE reads anew with MiXCR; each CDR3 protein has one entry. The data show more than 110,000 distinct CDR3 sequences, approximately 25% seen once. This CDR3 region has 14 residues. Germline values: CDR1 SEHNR, CDR2 FQNEAQ (reference sequence). V shed 6 bases and J shed 1 base, with 10 bases lying between them. The sequence was collected from an adult woman who had mild COVID-19 (a few samples of this study predate the infection). Cell type and time point are not known. The V and J genes are TRBV7-9 and TRBJ2-1; no clear D. The source material was PBMCs or a T cell subset sorted from them (not recorded which). The CDR3 sequence: CASRSAESYNEQFF. CDR3 nucleotides: TGTGCCAGCAGATCCGCCGAGTCCTACAATGAGCAGTTCTTC.